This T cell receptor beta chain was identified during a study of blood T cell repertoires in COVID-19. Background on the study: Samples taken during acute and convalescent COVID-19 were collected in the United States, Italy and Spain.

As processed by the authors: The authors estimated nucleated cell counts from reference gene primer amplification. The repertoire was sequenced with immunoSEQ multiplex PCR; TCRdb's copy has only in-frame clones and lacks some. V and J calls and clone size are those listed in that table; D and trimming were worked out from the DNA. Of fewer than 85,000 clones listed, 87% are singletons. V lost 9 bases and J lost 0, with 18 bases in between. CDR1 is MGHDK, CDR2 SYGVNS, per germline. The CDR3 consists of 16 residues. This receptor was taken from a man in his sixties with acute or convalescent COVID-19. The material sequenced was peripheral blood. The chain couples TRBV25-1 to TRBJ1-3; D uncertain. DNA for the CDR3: TGTGCCAGTATTCCCCCCAGATTCTCCTCTGGAAACACCATATATTTT. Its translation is CASIPPRFSSGNTIYF.